This T cell receptor (beta chain) was sequenced during a study of graft-versus-host responses after intestinal transplantation. Whole-study context: Tacrolimus and steroids were given for about 3 years to all recipients after anti-thymocyte globulin induction. Overall study findings and caveats: Across patients carrying graft-donor T cell macrochimerism, allografts held high graft-versus-host to host-versus-graft clonal ratios. GvH clones appeared in recipient marrow, some first in ileum or blood.

The CDR3 has 15 amino acids. Germline loops: CDR1 SGDLS, CDR2 YYNGEE. Trimming left V 4 bases short and J 5 bases short, with 19 bases between. Points on this clone: The antigen is undetermined.

Method: immunoSEQ multiplex PCR; TCRdb's copy keeps in-frame clones and lacks some. The sample has 100,000 or so clones; roughly 93% are singletons. The sequences come from unstimulated CD8+ T cells sorted from spleen or lymph node cells, collected before transplant. The receptor was derived from a human donor who was the organ donor for an intestinal transplant. This sequence joins TRBV9 and TRBJ2-7; no clear D gene. DNA for the CDR3: TGTGCCAGCAGCCGCCGATTCTGGGCCTTCGACGAGCAGTACTTC. It specifies CASSRRFWAFDEQYF.